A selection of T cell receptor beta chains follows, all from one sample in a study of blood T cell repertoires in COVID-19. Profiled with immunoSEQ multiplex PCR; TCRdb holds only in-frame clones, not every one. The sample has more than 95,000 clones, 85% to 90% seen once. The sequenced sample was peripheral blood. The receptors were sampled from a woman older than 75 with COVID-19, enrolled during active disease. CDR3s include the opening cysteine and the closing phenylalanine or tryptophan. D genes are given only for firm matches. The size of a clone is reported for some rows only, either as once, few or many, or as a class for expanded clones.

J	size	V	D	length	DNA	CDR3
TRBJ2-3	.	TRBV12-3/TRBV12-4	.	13	TGTGCCAGCAGGAGAGGGGGAGTCGATACGCAGTATTTT	CASRRGGVDTQYF
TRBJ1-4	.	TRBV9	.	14	TGTGCCAGCAGCGTAGGGGGGGGCCATGAAAAACTGTTTTTT	CASSVGGGHEKLFF
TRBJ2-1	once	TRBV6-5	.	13	TGTGCCAGCAGTTACTCGTTCGGTAATGAGCAGTTCTTC	CASSYSFGNEQFF
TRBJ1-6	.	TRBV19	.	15	TGTGCCAGTACCCCTGCGTTTCAGGTGCGAGCACCCCTCCACTTT	CASTPAFQVRAPLHF
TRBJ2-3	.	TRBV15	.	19	TGTGCCACCAGCAGCGTACTTGCCGGAGGGCCTCGAAGCACAGATACGCAGTATTTT	CATSSVLAGGPRSTDTQYF
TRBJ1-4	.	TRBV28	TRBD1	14	TGTGCCAGCAGTATAGGGACAGGTGGGGAAAAACTGTTTTTT	CASSIGTGGEKLFF
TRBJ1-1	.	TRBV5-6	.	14	TGTGCCAGCAGCTTGCGGTTTGGGAACACTGAAGCTTTCTTT	CASSLRFGNTEAFF
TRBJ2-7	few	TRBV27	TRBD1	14	TGTGCCAGCAGAAGAACAGGGGTTATACACGAGCAGTACTTC	CASRRTGVIHEQYF
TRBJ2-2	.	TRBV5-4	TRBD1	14	TGTGCCAGCAGCGGGGGACAGTTGGCCGGGGAGCTGTTTTTT	CASSGGQLAGELFF
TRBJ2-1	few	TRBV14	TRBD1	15	TGTGCCAGCAGCCAAGATCGACAGGGGCCCAGTGAGCAGTTCTTC	CASSQDRQGPSEQFF
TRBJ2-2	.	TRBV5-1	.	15	TGCGCCAGCAGCCTCGACCCGGGAACGACCGGGGAGCTGTTTTTT	CASSLDPGTTGELFF
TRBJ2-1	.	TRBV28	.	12	TGTGCCAGCAGCCTCAGGGTCAATGAGCAGTTCTTC	CASSLRVNEQFF
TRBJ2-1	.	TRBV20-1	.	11	TGCAGTGCTACGGACAACCATGAGCAGTTCTTC	CSATDNHEQFF
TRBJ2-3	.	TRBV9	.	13	TGTGCCAGCTCGACCACAGATGACGATACGCAGTATTTT	CASSTTDDDTQYF
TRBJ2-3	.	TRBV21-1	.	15	TGTGCCAGCACCAAGGGACAGGGGGGCACAGATACGCAGTATTTT	CASTKGQGGTDTQYF
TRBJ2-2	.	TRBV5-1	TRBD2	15	TGCGCCAGCGCACTAGCGGGGGGTTACACCGGGGAGCTGTTTTTT	CASALAGGYTGELFF
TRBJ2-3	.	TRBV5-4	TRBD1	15	TGTGCCAGCAGCGACAGGGAGATGAGCACAGATACGCAGTATTTT	CASSDREMSTDTQYF
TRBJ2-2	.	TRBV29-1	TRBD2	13	TGCAGCGGAGCGGGAGTTCGGACCGGGGAGCTGTTTTTT	CSGAGVRTGELFF
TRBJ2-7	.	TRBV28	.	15	TGTGCCAGCAGCCTAGCCCGGGACTCCATTTTGGAGCAGTACTTC	CASSLARDSILEQYF
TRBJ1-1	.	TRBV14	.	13	TGTGCCAGCAGCCCTTACTTGAACACTGAAGCTTTCTTT	CASSPYLNTEAFF
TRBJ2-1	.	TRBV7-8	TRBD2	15	TGTGCCAGCAGCCTACGGACTAGCGGTAACAATGAGCAGTTCTTC	CASSLRTSGNNEQFF
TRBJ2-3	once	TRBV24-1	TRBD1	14	TGTGCCACCAGTGAAGGACAGGGTGTCAGTACGCAGTATTTT	CATSEGQGVSTQYF
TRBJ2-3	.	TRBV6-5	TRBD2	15	TGTGCCAGCCGCTCTAGCGGGTTTCGCACAGATACGCAGTATTTT	CASRSSGFRTDTQYF
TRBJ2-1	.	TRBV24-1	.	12	TGTGCCACCAGTGATTTGCAGGGGGAGCAGTTCTTC	CATSDLQGEQFF
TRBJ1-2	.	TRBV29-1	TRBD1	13	TGCAGCGTGGGGACAGGGAACGGCTATGGCTACACCTTC	CSVGTGNGYGYTF
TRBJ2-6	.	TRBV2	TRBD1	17	TGTGCCAGCACGTATGGACAGGGGAGGACTGGGGCCAACGTCCTGACTTTC	CASTYGQGRTGANVLTF
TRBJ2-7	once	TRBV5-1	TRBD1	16	TGCGCCAGCAGCTTAATACCGGGACAGGGGGCCTACGAGCAGTACTTC	CASSLIPGQGAYEQYF